The 17 T cell receptor beta chains below were found in one sample sequenced in a study of blood T cell repertoires in COVID-19. Sequencing used immunoSEQ multiplex PCR; TCRdb keeps in-frame clones, though not all of them. There are roughly 500,000 clones in the sample; 88% occur only once, and 1.5% to 2% lies in the top ten. The source material was PBMCs or T cells enriched from blood (not recorded which). Every receptor here comes from a woman in her forties who had recovered from COVID-19.

The V call is TRBV7-2, the J call TRBJ1-1; tentative D call: TRBD1 (5 bases). V lost 1 base, J lost 0 bases, and 6 bases lay in between. The CDR3 length is 14 residues. Germline V lookup: CDR1 SGHTA, CDR2 FQGNSA. The CDR3: CASSLVGVNTEAFF. The CDR3 region has the DNA TGTGCCAGCAGCTTAGTAGGGGTGAACACTGAAGCTTTCTTT.

A few counts support this clone. The chain is built from TRBV6-6 and TRBJ1-5; the D gene is possibly TRBD1 (5 bases). Germline CDR1 MNHNY, CDR2 SVGAGI (reference sequence). The CDR3 runs 14 residues. Trimming shortened V by 6 bases and J by 4 bases, and 13 bases separated the two germline ends. CDR3 in DNA: TGTGCCAGCAGACTTCAGGGTACTAATCAGCCCCAGCATTTT. Amino acid sequence: CASRLQGTNQPQHF.

Details on this clone: The junction and the germline gene differ at one end; a read error may be behind it. This specimen includes other DNA sequences encoding the same CDR3. The genes are TRBV3-1 (or the pseudogene TRBV3-2) and TRBJ1-1; TRBD1 might be the D (6 bases). Per the germline V gene, CDR1 is LGHDT and CDR2 is YNNKEL (reference sequence). This CDR3 region has 14 residues. The CDR3 is CASSQASGETEAFF. CDR3 nucleotide sequence: TGTGCCAGCAGTCAAGCTTCAGGGGAAACGGAAGCTTTCTTT.

The chain uses TRBV27 and TRBJ1-1; weak D call: TRBD1 (5 bases). The CDR3 extends over 17 amino acids. V was shortened by 5 bases and J by 4 bases, with 23 bases between the two germline ends. Germline values: CDR1 MNHEY, CDR2 SMNVEV (reference sequence). The CDR3 reads CASSLYSPSGGVTEAFF. DNA of the CDR3: TGTGCCAGCAGTCTATACTCCCCCAGCGGAGGGGTCACTGAAGCTTTCTTT.

The rearrangement joins TRBV5-1 to TRBJ2-2; 7 bases are a match to TRBD2. Germline loops: CDR1 SGHRS, CDR2 YFSETQ. J was trimmed by 7 bases and V by 0 bases; bases with no gene match: 9. The CDR3 sequence is 16 residues long. The CDR3 region is CASSLVWAGEDGELFF. In DNA form, the CDR3 reads TGCGCCAGCAGCTTGGTTTGGGCGGGAGAGGACGGGGAGCTGTTTTTT.

The chain couples TRBV5-4 to TRBJ2-2; 8 nucleotides align to TRBD2. The V segment lost 2 bases and the J segment 5 bases; nucleotides outside the gene matches: 5. CDR1 and CDR2 (germline): SGHNT, YYREEE (reference sequence). This CDR3 is 15 amino acids long. In DNA form, the CDR3 reads TGTGCCAGCAGCTTCCAAGCGGGAGTAACCGGGGAGCTGTTTTTT. It translates to CASSFQAGVTGELFF.

This clone showed up just once. The chain joins TRBV4-3 to TRBJ1-6; tentatively, D is TRBD1 (5 bases). The V end was cut by 1 base, the J end by 8 bases, with 12 bases between. This CDR3 has 15 amino acids. The V gene's germline CDR1 is LGHNA and CDR2 YSLEER. This chain's CDR3 is CASSQVGGRYSPLHF. The CDR3 DNA is TGCGCCAGCAGCCAAGTCGGGGGGAGGTATTCACCCCTCCACTTT.

The chain carries TRBV7-9 and TRBJ2-7, with 10 bases identical to TRBD1. The V gene end was trimmed by 8 bases and the J gene end by 3 bases; junction bases not matched to a gene: 4. The CDR3 extends over 13 amino acids. The germline CDR1 and CDR2 sequences are SEHNR and FQNEAQ (reference sequence). The CDR3 is CASQGTGDYEQYF. The CDR3 DNA reads as TGTGCCAGCCAGGGGACAGGGGACTACGAGCAGTACTTC.

The gene calls are TRBV24-1 and TRBJ2-2, with 12 bases identical to TRBD1. V was pared by 4 bases and J by 4 bases, with 6 bases of the junction left unmatched. CDR3 size: 17 residues. Germline V gene data show CDR1 as KGHDR and CDR2 as SFDVKD. The CDR3 region is CATSETGTGGATGELFF. In DNA, the CDR3 is TGTGCCACCAGTGAGACCGGGACAGGGGGCGCCACCGGGGAGCTGTTTTTT.

The chain combines TRBV27 with TRBJ2-2, with D possibly matching TRBD2 (6 bases). The CDR3 sequence is 17 residues long. Germline V lookup: CDR1 MNHEY, CDR2 SMNVEV (reference sequence). The ends were cut back, 1 base at V and 4 bases at J, with 16 bases in the middle. CDR3 coding DNA: TGTGCCAGCAGTTTATTTTCGCGGGGCTCGGGCACCGGGGAGCTGTTTTTT. Protein sequence: CASSLFSRGSGTGELFF.

This sequence joins TRBV9 and TRBJ2-1; 11 bases are a match to TRBD2. The CDR3 consists of 17 residues. V shed 4 bases, J shed 2 bases, and the junction held 8 bases outside the gene matches. Germline CDR1 is SGDLS and CDR2 is YYNGEE. The DNA for the CDR3 is TGTGCCAGCAGCTCCACTAGCGGGAGAGGCCCCTACAATGAGCAGTTCTTC. This encodes CASSSTSGRGPYNEQFF.

This chain links TRBV27 with TRBJ1-1; D is unclear. CDR3 length equals 15 residues. V was clipped by 2 bases and J by 4 bases, with 14 bases between them. CDR1 is MNHEY, CDR2 SMNVEV, per germline (reference sequence). CDR3 protein: CASSLSLVGSTEAFF. The CDR3 nucleotides read TGTGCCAGCAGTTTAAGTCTAGTAGGGAGCACTGAAGCTTTCTTT.

The chain joins TRBV13 to TRBJ2-4; a weak D match, TRBD1 (6 bases). The CDR3 covers 15 residues. Trimming stripped 4 bases from V and 1 base from J, with 11 bases between. Germline CDR1 reads PRHDT; CDR2 reads FYEKMQ (reference sequence). CDR3 amino acids: CASSSTGSAKNIQYF. CDR3 coding DNA: TGTGCCAGCAGCTCTACAGGGTCCGCCAAAAACATTCAGTACTTC.

V is TRBV19 and J is TRBJ2-5; 7 bases are a match to TRBD2. Germline CDR1 and CDR2: LNHDA and SQIVND (reference sequence). The CDR3 loop spans 15 amino acids. Trimming cost V 6 bases and J 4 bases; bases outside gene matches: 11. As DNA, the CDR3 is TGTGCCAGTAGCTTCACGACTAGCTCGAGAGAGACCCAGTACTTC. Residues: CASSFTTSSRETQYF.

J is TRBJ1-5 and V is TRBV6-2 or TRBV6-3, with 7 nucleotides matching TRBD1. Germline CDR1 MNHEY, CDR2 SVGEGT. V gave up 5 bases and J gave up 7 bases; unmatched junction bases: 8. The CDR3 length is 14 residues. CDR3 amino acids: CASSTRKTGQPQHF. DNA for the CDR3: TGTGCCAGCAGTACACGGAAGACAGGGCAGCCCCAGCATTTT.

This sequence joins TRBV18 and TRBJ2-2; 9 bases match TRBD2. There are 17 residues in the CDR3. Germline-derived CDR1 and CDR2 are KGHSH and LQKENI. Trimming took 2 bases from V and 1 from J; bases not matched to a gene: 5. The CDR3 DNA follows: TGTGCCAGCTCACCAGGCCTAGCGGGAAAGAACACCGGGGAGCTGTTTTTT. Translated, it gives CASSPGLAGKNTGELFF.

This clone has a handful of counts. This sequence joins TRBV11-3 and TRBJ2-2, with D perhaps TRBD2 (6 bases). The germline V gene has CDR1 SGHNT and CDR2 YENEEA. V lost 2 bases to trimming and J lost 4 bases, with 11 bases between them. The CDR3 is 15 residues long. The CDR3 loop is CASSLNGRATGELFF. CDR3 in DNA: TGTGCCAGCAGCTTAAACGGGAGAGCCACCGGGGAGCTGTTTTTT.